The 4 T cell receptor beta chains listed next were all sequenced from one sample in a study of shared clonotypes between healthy human individuals. The data were produced by immunoSEQ multiplex PCR, yet TCRdb's version contains in-frame clones alone and is incomplete. The data show fewer than 1.6 million clones, about 98.5% seen once. Sequences were obtained from naive CD4+ T cells sorted from blood. The subset denotes: CD45RA+ positively selected. The receptors shown here come from a young man in good health.

Comment on this clone: Germline is not matched at one junction end, which may reflect a read error. This specimen includes other DNA sequences encoding the same CDR3. This chain connects TRBV7-7 to TRBJ1-1; D perhaps matches TRBD1 (6 bases). CDR1 SSHAT and CDR2 FNYEAQ come from the germline V gene (reference sequence). CDR3 length: 13 residues. The CDR3 loop is CASSRTANTEAFF. The CDR3 DNA follows: TGTGCTAGCAGCAGGACAGCGAACACTGAAGCTTTCTTT.

This chain uses TRBV5-4 with TRBJ1-5; D gene unclear. The germline CDR1 and CDR2 sequences are SGHNT and YYREEE (reference sequence). The length of the CDR3 is 14 residues. Between the trimmed V and J ends, which lost 2 bases and 5 bases, there was a span of 11 bases. The CDR3 region has the DNA TGTGCCAGCAGCTTTATGGGTAGGGATCAGCCCCAGCATTTT. It translates to CASSFMGRDQPQHF. The full variable domain, rest sourced from reference TRBV5-4 and TRBJ1-5, is ETGVTQSPTHLIKTRGQQVTLRCSSQSGHNTVSWYQQALGQGPQFIFQYYREEENGRGNFPPRFSGLQFPNYSSELNVNALELDDSALYLCASSFMGRDQPQHFGDGTRLSIL.

This chain joins TRBV21-1 and TRBJ2-1; the table names TRBD2, a call not compared with the DNA. TRBV21-1 is a recognized pseudogene. The CDR3 is 18 residues long. The CDR3 DNA sequence: TGTGCCAGCACCCCGACGGGACTAGCGGGTCGGTCTAACAATGAGCAGTTCTTC. Translated, it gives CASTPTGLAGRSNNEQFF.

This clone was seen only once. The V call is TRBV5-4, the J call TRBJ1-2, with 11 bases identical to TRBD1. This CDR3 is 15 amino acids long. Trimming removed 1 base from V and 6 bases from J; junction bases left unmatched: 5. CDR1 SGHNT and CDR2 YYREEE come from the germline V gene (reference sequence). CDR3: CASSLLGQGVHGYTF. The CDR3 nucleotides are TGTGCCAGCAGCTTGTTGGGACAGGGGGTCCATGGCTACACCTTC.